This T cell receptor beta chain is drawn from a study of T cells in Graves' hyperthyroidism and ophthalmopathy (dated by TCRdb to between 2018 and 2021). Some background on the complete study: Peripheral blood was collected at initial diagnosis, before any treatment. To identify distinguishing TCR V-J signatures, a discovery cohort of around 100 patients was used, comprising 40 to 45 with Graves' ophthalmopathy and about 59 with stable Graves' hyperthyroidism. Prospective prediction of ophthalmopathy was tested in an independent validation cohort of 18 hyperthyroidism patients and some 17 patients who later progressed to ophthalmopathy. The 75 to 100 discovery patients were divided at random into training and test sets in a 7:3 ratio. In several Graves' hyperthyroidism patients, the study also compared T-cell repertoires from thyroid tissue with T-cell repertoires from blood. After blood sampling, hyperthyroidism patients were treated with methimazole at a starting dose of 30 mg daily, and ophthalmopathy patients were treated with high-dose intravenous methylprednisolone. The paper describes TCR Vbeta CDR3 sequencing of some 130 peripheral blood samples, made up of fewer than 50 ophthalmopathy patients, some 80 hyperthyroidism patients and 17 progressor patients.

The TCR beta CDR3 regions were amplified from the RNA transcripts. The first round of RT-PCR for the TCR CDR3 was performed with the HTBI primer set and the Qiagen OneStep RT-PCR kit. A second multiplex PCR round built the libraries, followed by size selection and purification. Paired-end sequencing of the libraries was performed with 100 bp reads on an Illumina HiSeq2000. The source study handled its data this way. SOAPnuke was used to process the raw data, with reads discarded if the reads contained adapters or uncalled bases, had a mean Phred below 15, or lacked an exact constant-primer or identifier match. COPE v1.2.5 was used to merge high-quality paired reads, and clonotypes were defined as unique nucleotide sequences. MiTCR v1.1 was used to align the clonotypes against IMGT TRBV, TRBD and TRBJ reference segments. Analysis was restricted to V-J combinations with a frequency above 0.0001, which covered roughly 99% of repertoires. A TCS score was defined as the ratio between F50 (clonal expansion) and ExV (chaos), using BLOSUM62-based TCRdist between CDR3 peptides within each V-J. Welch's t-statistics and random forest reduced around 510 V-J features to about 13, which were used in a naive Bayes classifier (R e1071). The public reads were run again by TCRdb, first through fastp at Q25 and then through MiXCR, and only productive beta chains were kept. Here each entry gathers all rows of one CDR3 protein and keeps the most common genes and DNA. TCRdb's processing, not the study's, gives the V and J calls here. Here the sample has about 520,000 distinct CDR3 sequences; less than 25% occur a single time. 26% of the sample lies in the top ten.

A patient counted as having stable Graves' hyperthyroidism if no progression to ophthalmopathy occurred over 18 months of follow-up. Hyperthyroidism patients were newly diagnosed, had a disease duration of under 2 months, and were aged 18 to 65 years. Patients with uncontrolled infections, other autoimmune diseases, pregnancy or lactation were excluded. Clinical symptoms, serum thyroxine and TRAb, thyroid ultrasound, and orbital computed tomography formed the basis for the diagnoses. PBMCs were isolated from approximately 10 ml of fresh peripheral blood by Ficoll-Paque density gradient centrifugation. Total RNA was extracted using Trizol reagent, and RNA quality was assessed on an Agilent 2100 Bioanalyzer. Points on this clonotype: This receptor's antigen is unknown. No quality values exist for individual bases; no much larger clone is one base distant.

Overall results and qualifications from the work: Sample size was not statistically predetermined, and investigators were not blinded to group allocation. Ophthalmopathy was separated from stable hyperthyroidism by a 13 V-J signature model, with roughly 88% sensitivity and roughly 81% specificity obtained in cross-validation and 80%/75% obtained in testing. In validation, the model predicted progression to ophthalmopathy with roughly 70% sensitivity and around 72% specificity, a median of roughly seven months before onset. Most expanded thyroid clonotypes (frequency above 0.001) were also detected in blood, suggesting blood repertoires may reflect thyroid immune responses.

The germline V end is reduced by 10 bases and the J end by 2 bases; junction bases left unmatched: 8. The cysteine opens and the phenylalanine closes a CDR3 of 14 amino acids. Left in the record is the CDR3 DNA by itself, 42 bases read in frame from the first base. Based on the germline V gene, the CDR1 and CDR2 sequences are SNHLY and FYNNEI. The sequenced sample was blood. The TCR sequence derives from a young man with Graves' hyperthyroidism. The rearranged segments are TRBV2 and TRBJ2-3, and TRBD2 matches 8 of the central bases. The CDR3 region reads CATTGTSPTDTQYF. The nucleotide sequence reads TGTGCCACGACCGGGACTAGTCCCACAGATACGCAGTATTTT.